This paragraph covers one T cell receptor (beta chain) sequence. The germline CDR1 and CDR2 sequences are MNHEY and SMNVEV (reference sequence). CDR3 length: 16 residues. V dropped 5 bases and J dropped 2 bases, with 13 bases sitting between them. The data were obtained in a study of blood T cell repertoires in COVID-19. Measured with immunoSEQ multiplex PCR; TCRdb has only the in-frame clones, and not every one. This repertoire shows around 65,000 clones, around four fifths found once; its top ten account for about 5.3%. Sequencing input: peripheral blood. The source of this sequence is a man in his 70s with acute or convalescent COVID-19. J is TRBJ1-6 and V is TRBV27; D remains unclear. This chain's CDR3 is CASSPRRPAYNSPLHF. The DNA for the CDR3 is TGTGCCAGCAGTCCAAGGAGGCCGGCCTATAATTCACCCCTCCACTTT.